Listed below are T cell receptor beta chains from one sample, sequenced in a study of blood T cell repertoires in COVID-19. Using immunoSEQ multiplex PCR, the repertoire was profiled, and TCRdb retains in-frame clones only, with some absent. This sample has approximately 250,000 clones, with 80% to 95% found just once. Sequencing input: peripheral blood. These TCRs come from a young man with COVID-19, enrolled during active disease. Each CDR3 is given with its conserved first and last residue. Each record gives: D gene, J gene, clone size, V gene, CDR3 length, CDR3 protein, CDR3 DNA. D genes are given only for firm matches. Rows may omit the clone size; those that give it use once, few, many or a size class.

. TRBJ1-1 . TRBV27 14 CASSLGTTNTEAFF TGTGCCAGCAGTCTAGGGACAACGAACACTGAAGCTTTCTTT
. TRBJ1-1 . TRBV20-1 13 CSASLPLNTEAFF TGCAGTGCTAGTCTCCCCCTGAACACTGAAGCTTTCTTT
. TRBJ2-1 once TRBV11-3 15 CASSLDRGSSGEQFF TGTGCCAGCAGCTTAGATCGAGGTAGTTCGGGTGAGCAGTTCTTC
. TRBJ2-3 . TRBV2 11 CASSRRAGQYF TGTGCCAGCAGCCGGCGGGCCGGGCAGTATTTT
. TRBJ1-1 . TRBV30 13 CAWRSTMNTEAFF TGTGCCTGGAGGAGTACCATGAACACTGAAGCTTTCTTT
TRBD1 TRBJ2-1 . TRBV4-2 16 CASSQEGGTGDNEQFF TGTGCCAGCAGCCAAGAGGGAGGGACAGGGGACAATGAGCAGTTCTTC
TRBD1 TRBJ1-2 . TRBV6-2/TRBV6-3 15 CASSYSQGAIYGYTF TGTGCCAGCAGTTACTCACAGGGGGCAATCTATGGCTACACCTTC
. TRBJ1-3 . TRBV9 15 CASSAAGLSGNTIYF TGTGCCAGCAGCGCCGCAGGACTCTCTGGAAACACCATATATTTT
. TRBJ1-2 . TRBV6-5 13 CASSYREGYGYTF TGTGCCAGCAGTTACCGGGAAGGCTATGGCTACACCTTC
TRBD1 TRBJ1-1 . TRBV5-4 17 CASSLEGQGARNTEAFF TGTGCCAGCAGCTTGGAGGGACAGGGGGCCCGGAACACTGAAGCTTTCTTT
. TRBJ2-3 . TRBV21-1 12 CASSTTGDTQYF TGTGCCAGCAGCACGACGGGAGATACGCAGTATTTT
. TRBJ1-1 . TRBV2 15 CASRGFVTLNTEAFF TGTGCCAGCAGGGGTTTTGTGACACTGAACACTGAAGCTTTCTTT
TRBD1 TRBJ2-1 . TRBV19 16 CASSTHGQGGNNEQFF TGTGCCAGTAGTACCCACGGACAGGGTGGTAACAATGAGCAGTTCTTC
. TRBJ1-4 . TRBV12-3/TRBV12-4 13 CASSLPPGEKLFF TGTGCCAGCAGTTTACCTCCGGGGGAAAAACTGTTTTTT
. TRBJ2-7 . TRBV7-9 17 CASSLYSLTDSSYEQYF TGTGCCAGCAGCTTATACTCCCTGACTGACAGCTCCTACGAGCAGTACTTC
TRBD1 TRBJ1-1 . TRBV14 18 CASSQDGGGQGGGTEAFF TGTGCCAGCAGCCAAGACGGAGGAGGACAGGGGGGTGGCACTGAAGCTTTCTTT
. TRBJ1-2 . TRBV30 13 CAWSAGGIYGYTF TGTGCCTGGAGTGCGGGGGGCATCTATGGCTACACCTTC
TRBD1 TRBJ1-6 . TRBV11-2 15 CASSLSGTGVSPLHF TGTGCCAGCAGCTTATCCGGGACAGGGGTTTCACCCCTCCACTTT
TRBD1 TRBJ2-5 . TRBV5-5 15 CASSLWDRAQETQYF TGTGCCAGCAGCTTGTGGGACAGAGCCCAAGAGACCCAGTACTTC
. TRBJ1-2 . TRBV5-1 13 CASSLERGYGYTF TGCGCCAGCAGCCTGGAGAGGGGGTATGGCTACACCTTC
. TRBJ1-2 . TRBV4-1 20 CASSQGHRALDRRSNYGYTF TGCGCCAGCAGCCAAGGGCACAGGGCCCTCGACAGGAGATCCAACTATGGCTACACCTTC
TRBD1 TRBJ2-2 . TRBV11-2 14 CASSPQTGAGELFF TGTGCCAGCAGCCCCCAGACAGGGGCCGGGGAGCTGTTTTTT
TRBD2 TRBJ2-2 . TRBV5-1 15 CASSAGGTSPGELFF TGCGCCAGCAGCGCGGGGGGGACTAGCCCCGGGGAGCTGTTTTTT
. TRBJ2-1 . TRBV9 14 CASSVDSGYNEQFF TGTGCCAGCAGCGTAGACAGCGGTTACAATGAGCAGTTCTTC
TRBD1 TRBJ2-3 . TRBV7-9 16 CASSPPGTGDADTQYF TGTGCCAGCAGCCCACCCGGGACAGGGGATGCAGATACGCAGTATTTT
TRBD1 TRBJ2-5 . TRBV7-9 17 CASSLPGQGNNGKTQYF TGTGCCAGCAGCCTCCCGGGACAGGGGAACAACGGAAAGACCCAGTACTTC
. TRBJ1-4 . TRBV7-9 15 CASSSSGRGGEKLFF TGTGCCAGCAGCTCCTCCGGCCGCGGCGGTGAAAAACTGTTTTTT
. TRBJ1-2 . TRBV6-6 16 CASSTTGNWPNYGYTF TGTGCCAGCAGTACCACAGGGAATTGGCCTAACTATGGCTACACCTTC
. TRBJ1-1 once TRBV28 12 CASSLLDNEAFF TGTGCCAGCAGTTTGTTGGACAATGAAGCTTTCTTT
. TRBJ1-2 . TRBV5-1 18 CASSFGLAAGSGDYGYTF TGCGCCAGCAGCTTCGGTCTTGCGGCGGGTTCAGGGGACTATGGCTACACCTTC
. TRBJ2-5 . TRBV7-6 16 CASSWSWREAVETQYF TGTGCCAGCAGCTGGTCGTGGCGGGAAGCTGTAGAGACCCAGTACTTC
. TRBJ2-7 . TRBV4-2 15 CASSQDLSGSYEQYF TGTGCCAGCAGCCAAGATTTAAGCGGCTCCTACGAGCAGTACTTC
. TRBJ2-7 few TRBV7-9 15 CASSHAGAGGYEQYF TGTGCCAGCAGCCATGCGGGGGCAGGCGGTTACGAGCAGTACTTC
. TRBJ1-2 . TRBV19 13 CASDRTGIGGYTF TGTGCCAGTGACAGAACAGGAATCGGAGGCTACACCTTC
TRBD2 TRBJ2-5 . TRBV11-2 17 CASSLVVGSGVQETQYF TGTGCCAGCAGCTTAGTAGTGGGTAGCGGGGTACAAGAGACCCAGTACTTC
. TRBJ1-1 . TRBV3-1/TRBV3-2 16 CASSHPTGTGDTEAFF TGTGCCAGCAGCCACCCTACAGGGACCGGGGACACTGAAGCTTTCTTT
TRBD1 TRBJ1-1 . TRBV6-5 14 CASSYRPRDSEAFF TGTGCCAGCAGTTACCGACCCCGGGACAGTGAAGCTTTCTTT
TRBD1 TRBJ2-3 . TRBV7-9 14 CASSLGQNLDTQYF TGTGCCAGCAGCTTGGGACAGAACTTGGATACGCAGTATTTT
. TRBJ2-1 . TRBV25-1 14 CASSESGVYNEQFF TGTGCCAGCAGTGAATCGGGAGTTTACAATGAGCAGTTCTTC
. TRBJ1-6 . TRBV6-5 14 CASKPSSYNSPLHF TGTGCCAGCAAACCGAGCTCCTATAATTCACCCCTCCACTTT
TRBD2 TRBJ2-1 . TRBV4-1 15 CASSQLAGDYNEQFF TGCGCCAGCAGCCAACTAGCGGGGGATTACAATGAGCAGTTCTTC
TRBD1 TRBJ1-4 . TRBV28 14 CASSPGQGREKLFF TGTGCCAGCAGTCCCGGACAGGGTAGGGAAAAACTGTTTTTT
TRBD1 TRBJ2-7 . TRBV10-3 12 CATTTGSHEQYF TGTGCCACCACGACAGGGTCCCACGAGCAGTACTTC
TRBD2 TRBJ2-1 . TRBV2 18 CASNAGTSGGAIWNEQFF TGTGCCAGCAATGCCGGGACTAGCGGGGGGGCTATCTGGAATGAGCAGTTCTTC
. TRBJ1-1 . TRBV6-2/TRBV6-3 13 CASSYSTGNGAFF TGTGCCAGCAGTTACTCGACAGGAAATGGAGCTTTCTTT
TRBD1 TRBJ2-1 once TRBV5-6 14 CASSFGTGGNEQFF TGTGCCAGCAGCTTTGGGACAGGCGGCAATGAGCAGTTCTTC
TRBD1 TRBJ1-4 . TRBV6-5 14 CASRGQGGYEKLFF TGTGCCAGCAGGGGACAGGGGGGGTACGAAAAACTGTTTTTT
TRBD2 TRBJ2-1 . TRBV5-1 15 CASSRGDGSYNEQFF TGCGCCAGCAGTCGGGGGGACGGTTCCTACAATGAGCAGTTCTTC
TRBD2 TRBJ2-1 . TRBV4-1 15 CASSQQDPGGAGRVF TGCGCCAGCAGCCAGCAAGATCCCGGGGGGGCCGGGAGAGTCTTC
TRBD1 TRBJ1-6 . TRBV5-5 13 CASSGLPTGPLHF TGTGCCAGCAGCGGCCTCCCGACAGGGCCCCTCCACTTT
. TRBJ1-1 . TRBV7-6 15 CASSLVEGANTEAFF TGTGCCAGCAGCTTAGTTGAAGGGGCTAACACTGAAGCTTTCTTT
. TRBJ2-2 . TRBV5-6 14 CASSLGQNTGELFF TGTGCCAGCAGCTTGGGACAGAACACCGGGGAGCTGTTTTTT
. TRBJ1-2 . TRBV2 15 CASSAIGGPNYGYTF TGTGCCAGCAGTGCGATCGGGGGGCCGAACTATGGCTACACCTTC
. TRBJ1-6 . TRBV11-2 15 CASSLMGPGLSPLHF TGTGCCAGCAGCTTAATGGGGCCAGGGCTTTCACCCCTCCACTTT
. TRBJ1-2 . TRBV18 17 CASSPPSLIGRDYGYTF TGTGCCAGCTCACCACCGTCTTTAATCGGGCGGGACTATGGCTACACCTTC
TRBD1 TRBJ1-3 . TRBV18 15 CASSFQGALGNTIYF TGTGCCAGCTCCTTCCAGGGGGCGCTTGGAAACACCATATATTTT
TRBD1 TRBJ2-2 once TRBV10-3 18 CAISVRTGAPGGTGELFF TGTGCCATCAGTGTACGGACAGGGGCCCCTGGAGGCACCGGGGAGCTGTTTTTT
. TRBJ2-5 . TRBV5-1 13 CASSFASEETQYF TGCGCCAGCAGCTTCGCCTCAGAAGAGACCCAGTACTTC
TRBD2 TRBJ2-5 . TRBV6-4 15 CASSGTGLAGETQYF TGTGCCAGCAGTGGCACGGGACTAGCCGGCGAGACCCAGTACTTC